This TCR beta chain was profiled in a study of cytomegalovirus exposure and HLA in healthy donors. On the study more broadly: Of some 410 genotyped donors, 81% grouped in the Caucasian-associated ancestry cluster. General observations from the study: The HLA-A and HLA-B alleles of most subjects were reportedly predicted accurately from TCR beta sequences.

There are 15 residues in the CDR3. CDR1 and CDR2 from the germline V gene are SGHTS and YDEGEE. The V gene end was trimmed by 1 base and the J gene end by 5 bases; junction bases not matched to a gene: 7. Primers for the PCR totalled 60 Vbeta and 13 Jbeta. Here immunoSEQ multiplex PCR was the method, and the copy in TCRdb shows in-frame clones only, minus some. Among approximately 120,000 clones listed, over 75% were seen once. On this clone: What it recognizes is unknown.

The specimen sequenced was PBMCs. J is TRBJ1-2 and V is TRBV5-8, with 8 bases fitting TRBD1. This receptor was identified in a man between 18 and 35 years old in good health and CMV-seropositive. The CDR3 sequence: CASSLRHRQGYGYTF. The CDR3 DNA reads as TGTGCCAGCAGCTTGCGGCATCGACAGGGGTATGGCTACACCTTC.